This paragraph reports one T cell receptor beta chain. Its specificity is unknown. No cell sorting was done before RNA was extracted from the tissue. Between August and November 2014, newly diagnosed, chemotherapy-naive lung cancer patients underwent thoracic surgery in China. Three rounds of nested PCR, following a modified ARM-PCR protocol, produced the TCRbeta library. TCRdb ran MiXCR on the multiplex PCR reads and lists one entry per CDR3 protein. The top ten clones hold roughly 18% of a sample with under 150,000 distinct CDR3 sequences, about 71% of them seen once. This record comes from a study of tumor and adjacent non-tumor tissue in lung cancer. Germline V CDR1 and CDR2: MNHNS, SASEGT. CDR3 length: 15 amino acids. Broader study findings: Top 100 clones took a larger repertoire share in normal lung.

This receptor was taken from a man in his fifties or sixties with small cell lung cancer. V and J are TRBV6-1 and TRBJ2-7; unclear D gene. The sample was lung tumor tissue. This CDR3 is CARSERVLGRYEQYV. The CDR3 DNA reads as TGTGCCAGAAGTGAAAGAGTCCTCGGCCGCTACGAGCAGTACGTC.